One and the same sample provided the 17 T cell receptor beta chains below, sequenced in a study of cytomegalovirus exposure and HLA in healthy donors. Use of 60 Vbeta and 13 Jbeta primers characterized the PCR. Profiling relied on immunoSEQ multiplex PCR, and the TCRdb table lists in-frame clones only, not all of them. In the table there are about 64,000 clones, approximately 70% of which are singletons. Sample: PBMCs. The receptor set was obtained from a male donor in good health and CMV-seropositive.

The chain has TRBV6-5 and TRBJ1-3; 9 bases are shared with TRBD1. CDR1 and CDR2 (germline): MNHEY, SVGAGI. V was clipped by 2 bases and J by 5 bases; unmatched bases: 4. The CDR3 spans 15 residues. The CDR3 coding sequence is TGTGCCAGCAGTTACGACAGGGGGGCTCGAAACACCATATATTTT. Protein: CASSYDRGARNTIYF.

CDR3: CASSYVGASSDEKLFF. Here the CDR3 DNA reads TGTGCCAGCAGTTACGTGGGGGCGAGCTCCGATGAAAAACTGTTTTTT. The chain has TRBV6-5 and TRBJ1-4, with D possibly being TRBD1 (6 bases). This CDR3 is built from 16 residues. CDR1 MNHEY and CDR2 SVGAGI come from the germline V gene. Trimming took 2 bases from V and 6 from J, leaving 16 bases between them.

The chain joins TRBV7-2 to TRBJ2-7; 8 bases match TRBD1. The V and J ends lost 10 bases and 4 bases, in that order; junction bases with no gene match: 12. The CDR3 has 14 residues. The germline gives CDR1 SGHTA, CDR2 FQGNSA. The CDR3 DNA reads as TGTGCCACCGCCCTGGGGGACAGGCTATACGAGCAGTACTTC. Translation: CATALGDRLYEQYF.

This clone was recorded a few times. The rearrangement links TRBV29-1 to TRBJ2-3, with TRBD2 identical over 7 bases. Trimming cost V 1 base and J 6 bases; bases outside gene matches: 4. CDR1 SQVTM and CDR2 ANQGSEA come from the germline V gene. The CDR3 is 13 amino acids. Here the CDR3 reads CSVEGRGGDTQYF. The DNA for the CDR3 is TGCAGCGTTGAAGGCCGGGGAGGGGATACGCAGTATTTT.

The V call is TRBV7-7, the J call TRBJ1-1, with TRBD1 identical over 8 bases. The CDR3 is 17 amino acids. The ends lost 0 bases at V and 5 bases at J; junction bases unmatched: 11. CDR1 and CDR2 from the germline V gene are SSHAT and FNYEAQ (reference sequence). This chain's CDR3 is CASSLALNGQGVTEAFF. In nucleotides, the CDR3 is TGTGCCAGCAGCTTAGCGCTAAATGGACAGGGTGTAACTGAAGCTTTCTTT.

This clone was counted only a few times. The chain employs TRBV6-1 and TRBJ1-5; possibly TRBD1 for D (5 bases). Trimming removed 5 bases from V and 0 bases from J, with 11 bases in between. The CDR3 contains 15 residues. CDR1 MNHNS and CDR2 SASEGT come from the germline V gene. The CDR3 DNA follows: TGTGCCAGCAGTCGGACACATAATAGCAATCAGCCCCAGCATTTT. As protein: CASSRTHNSNQPQHF.

The chain recombines TRBV4-1 with TRBJ2-7, with D perhaps matching TRBD2 (5 bases). V shed 0 bases and J shed 3 bases, with 12 bases lying between them. The CDR3 runs 15 residues. Germline CDR1 is MGHRA and CDR2 is YSYEKL. The CDR3 DNA reads as TGCGCCAGCAGCCAAGATCATGGACTGATCTACGAGCAGTACTTC. Translating it yields CASSQDHGLIYEQYF.

The chain has TRBV5-4 and TRBJ2-3, with TRBD2 identical over 10 bases. This CDR3 has 17 amino acids. Looked up from germline, CDR1 is SGHNT and CDR2 is YYREEE (reference sequence). Trimming cost V 0 bases and J 6 bases; bases outside gene matches: 10. DNA for the CDR3: TGTGCCAGCAGCTTGGTCGTGGCTAGCGGGAGTCCCGATACGCAGTATTTT. Translation: CASSLVVASGSPDTQYF.

The CDR3 protein is CASRISGQHQETQYF. CDR3 DNA: TGTGCCAGCAGGATTTCGGGACAACACCAAGAGACCCAGTACTTC. The chain joins TRBV7-2 to TRBJ2-5; D perhaps matches TRBD1 (6 bases). V gave up 6 bases and J gave up 0 bases, with 14 bases separating them. CDR1 and CDR2 from the germline V gene are SGHTA and FQGNSA. There are 15 residues in the CDR3.

This clone was observed a handful of times. The chain uses TRBV6-1 and TRBJ1-5; 8 bases map to TRBD1. V lost 10 bases, J lost 8 bases, and 7 bases stayed unmatched. This CDR3 comprises 12 residues. Per germline, CDR1 MNHNS and CDR2 SASEGT. The CDR3 DNA reads as TGTGCCACGAGACAGGGGAGGGAGCCCCAGCATTTT. Translating gives CATRQGREPQHF.

Here the CDR3 reads CASSDFSGGDQETQYF. As DNA, the CDR3 is TGTGCCAGCAGTGATTTTAGCGGGGGGGACCAAGAGACCCAGTACTTC. The chain is built from TRBV25-1 and TRBJ2-5; 11 bases are shared with TRBD2. Germline values: CDR1 MGHDK, CDR2 SYGVNS. This CDR3 region has 16 residues. J gave up 0 bases and V 3 bases, and 3 bases lay outside the gene matches.

This clone was seen a few times. This rearrangement joins TRBV5-4 to TRBJ2-5; tentative D call: TRBD2 (6 bases). CDR3 length equals 15 residues. Trimming took 0 bases from V and 2 from J, leaving 11 bases between them. The germline CDR1 and CDR2 sequences are SGHNT and YYREEE (reference sequence). This CDR3 reads CASSLAGTGQETQYF. CDR3 nucleotide sequence: TGTGCCAGCAGCTTGGCCGGGACTGGACAAGAGACCCAGTACTTC.

The chain employs TRBV25-1 and TRBJ2-2; 10 bases are shared with TRBD1. The CDR3 runs 13 residues. Per the germline V gene, CDR1 is MGHDK and CDR2 is SYGVNS. With V trimmed by 9 bases and J by 6 bases, 4 bases remained unmatched. For the CDR3, the DNA is TGTGCCAGTCGACAGGGGGCCGCCGGGGAGCTGTTTTTT. It encodes CASRQGAAGELFF.

The gene calls are TRBV15 and TRBJ2-7; D is possibly TRBD2 (6 bases). The CDR3 is 15 residues long. Trimming left V 1 base short and J 1 base short, with 11 bases between. Germline V gene data show CDR1 as LNHNV and CDR2 as YYDKDF (reference sequence). The chain's CDR3 is CATSRGDLNSYEQYF. The CDR3 nucleotides are TGTGCCACCAGCAGAGGGGACTTAAATTCCTACGAGCAGTACTTC.

The V call is TRBV4-2, the J call TRBJ2-7; 8 positions agree with TRBD2. V shed 3 bases, J shed 2 bases, and the junction held 6 bases outside the gene matches. The CDR3 length is 15 residues. In germline, CDR1 is LGHNA, CDR2 YNFKEQ. Here the CDR3 DNA reads TGTGCCAGCAGCCACAGCGGGAGTACCACCTACGAGCAGTACTTC. Residues: CASSHSGSTTYEQYF.

The chain links TRBV11-3 to TRBJ2-7; unclear D gene. This CDR3 is built from 13 residues. Trimming left V 8 bases short and J 7 bases short, with 18 bases between. Germline V gives CDR1 SGHNT, CDR2 YENEEA. The CDR3 sequence: CASPPLRPLEQYF. CDR3 DNA sequence: TGTGCCAGCCCCCCGTTGCGGCCCCTGGAGCAGTACTTC.

This clone occurred a few times. The J gene is TRBJ1-3, the V gene TRBV19, with D unclear. The CDR3 totals 16 residues. CDR1 is LNHDA and CDR2 is SQIVND in the germline V gene (reference sequence). V was shortened by 6 bases and J by 0 bases, with 15 bases between the two germline ends. The CDR3 loop is CASSNPFDISGNTIYF. DNA for the CDR3: TGTGCCAGTAGCAACCCCTTCGACATCTCTGGAAACACCATATATTTT.